The source of this TCR beta chain is a study of blood T cell repertoires in COVID-19. Source study methods: The assay estimated nucleated cells by amplifying reference gene primers. Data came from immunoSEQ multiplex PCR; TCRdb stores just in-frame clones and leaves some out. That table furnishes V, J and clone size, whereas the DNA furnished D and trimming. The sample contains hundreds of thousands of clones, about 85% of which appear only once. This CDR3 spans 18 amino acids. CDR1 and CDR2 from the germline V gene are MNHNY and SVGAGI (reference sequence). The junction had 8 bases not matched to a gene; V was cut back by 5 bases and J by 1 base. Participants spanned ages about 18 to 100 years and resided in about two dozen US areas.

The sample was PBMCs or T cells enriched from blood (not recorded which). The origin of this receptor is a woman aged 25-40 years who had been exposed to COVID-19. This chain links TRBV6-6 with TRBJ2-2; 12 nucleotides agree with TRBD2. The CDR3, as DNA: TGTGCCAGCAGTCGAAAGCGGACTAGCGGGGTGAACACCGGGGAGCTGTTTTTT. It is translated as CASSRKRTSGVNTGELFF.